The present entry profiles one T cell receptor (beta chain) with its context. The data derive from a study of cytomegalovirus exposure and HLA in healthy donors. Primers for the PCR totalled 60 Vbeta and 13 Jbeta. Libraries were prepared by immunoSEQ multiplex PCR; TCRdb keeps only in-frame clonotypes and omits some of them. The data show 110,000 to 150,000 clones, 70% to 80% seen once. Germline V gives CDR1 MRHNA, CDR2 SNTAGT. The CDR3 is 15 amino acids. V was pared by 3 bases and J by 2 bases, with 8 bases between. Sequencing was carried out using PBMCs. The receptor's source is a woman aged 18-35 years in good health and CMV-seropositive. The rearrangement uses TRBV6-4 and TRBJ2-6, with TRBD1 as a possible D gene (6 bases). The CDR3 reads CASSEAGAGANVLTF. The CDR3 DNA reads TGTGCCAGCAGTGAAGCAGGGGCTGGGGCCAACGTCCTGACTTTC.